A single sample is the source of the 5 T cell receptor beta chains below, sequenced in a study of cytotoxic CD8 clonotypes in ibrutinib-treated CLL. Clones were read by immunoSEQ multiplex PCR, and TCRdb kept only the in-frame ones, dropping some. This sample yields around 97,000 clones, of which around 73% are seen a single time; 25% to 40% belongs to the top ten. Specimen: PBMCs, collected after 12 months of ibrutinib treatment. These receptors all come from a human donor with chronic lymphocytic leukemia.

The genes are TRBV7-9 and TRBJ2-3; the match to TRBD2 covers 14 bases. Germline assignment: CDR1 SEHNR and CDR2 FQNEAQ (reference sequence). The trim removed 5 bases at V and 8 bases at J, leaving 6 bases unmatched. CDR3 length: 15 residues. CDR3 sequence: CASSPGLAGGSTQYF. DNA for the CDR3: TGTGCCAGCAGCCCCGGACTAGCGGGGGGATCTACGCAGTATTTT.

The rearrangement joins TRBV5-1 to TRBJ1-2, with unresolved D. The germline V gene encodes CDR1 SGHRS and CDR2 YFSETQ. The CDR3 contains 14 residues. V lost 5 bases to trimming and J lost 3 bases, with 14 bases between them. The CDR3 DNA reads as TGCGCCAGCAGGCCGGGTCCGGACCACTATGGCTACACCTTC. Translation: CASRPGPDHYGYTF.

This chain uses TRBV27 with TRBJ2-7, with D perhaps given as TRBD1 or TRBD2 (5 bases each). The CDR3 is 17 residues long. CDR1 MNHEY and CDR2 SMNVEV come from the germline V gene (reference sequence). The V end lost 1 base, the J end lost 2 bases, and 18 bases lay between the germline ends. Here the CDR3 reads CASSLYPRGDPPYEQYF. The CDR3 DNA follows: TGTGCCAGCAGTTTATATCCGCGAGGGGACCCTCCCTACGAGCAGTACTTC.

The CDR3 DNA is TGTGCCAGCAGGGAACAGAAGTCTAGCTCTGGAAACACCATATATTTT. Protein sequence: CASREQKSSSGNTIYF. The rearrangement links TRBV6-6 to TRBJ1-3; D is unresolved. Trimming shortened V by 6 bases and J by 0 bases, and 15 bases separated the two germline ends. The germline gives CDR1 MNHNY, CDR2 SVGAGI (reference sequence). The CDR3 runs to 16 residues.

The rearrangement links TRBV28 to TRBJ2-3; 9 bases line up with TRBD2. The V gene's germline CDR1 is MDHEN and CDR2 SYDVKM. V lost 9 bases to trimming and J lost 0 bases; unmatched junction nucleotides: 1. The CDR3 length is 13 residues. CDR3 bases: TGTGCCAGTAGCGGGGGAAGCACAGATACGCAGTATTTT. It encodes CASSGGSTDTQYF.